Each of the 32 T cell receptor beta chains below was sequenced from the same sample in a study of cytomegalovirus exposure and HLA in healthy donors. The PCR ran on 60 Vbeta and 13 Jbeta primers. The repertoire was sequenced with immunoSEQ multiplex PCR; TCRdb's copy has only in-frame clones and lacks some. Among 90,000 to 150,000 clones listed, approximately 80% were seen once. The source material was PBMCs. The receptors stem from a man between 35 and 55 years old in good health and CMV-seronegative.

V and J are TRBV7-2 and TRBJ2-5; D is possibly TRBD1 (5 bases). Near its end, the DNA agrees better with TRBJ2-7, so the J call may be wrong. CDR3 length: 14 amino acids. The germline V gene has CDR1 SGHTA and CDR2 FQGNSA. The CDR3 nucleotides are TGTGCCAGCAGCTTATCCCGTAGGGGTTACGAGCAGTACTTC. Amino acids: CASSLSRRGYEQYF.

This clone was observed a handful of times. The same CDR3 is also encoded by other DNA sequences in this sample. This chain joins TRBV6-6 and TRBJ1-3, with 7 bases matching TRBD1. The CDR3 length is 16 residues. Germline trimming cut 2 bases from V and 0 bases from J; bases unmatched to any gene: 4. Germline loops: CDR1 MNHNY, CDR2 SVGAGI (reference sequence). CDR3 in amino acids: CASSYQGGSSGNTIYF. In DNA, the CDR3 is TGTGCCAGCAGTTACCAGGGGGGATCCTCTGGAAACACCATATATTTT.

The rearrangement uses TRBV29-1 and TRBJ1-4; no definite D call. V was trimmed by 5 bases and J by 7 bases, leaving 5 bases between them. This CDR3 has 10 amino acids. Per germline, CDR1 SQVTM and CDR2 ANQGSEA. CDR3 region: CSVLSEKLFF. Here the CDR3 DNA reads TGCAGCGTTCTGTCTGAAAAACTGTTTTTT.

The rearrangement uses TRBV9 and TRBJ2-1; weak D call: TRBD2 (5 bases). The CDR3 consists of 16 residues. V was pared by 3 bases and J by 4 bases, with 17 bases between. Germline V gives CDR1 SGDLS, CDR2 YYNGEE. The CDR3 DNA follows: TGTGCCAGCAGCGCGACTTCTAGCTGGACGTACAATGAGCAGTTCTTC. Its translation is CASSATSSWTYNEQFF.

CDR3 sequence: CASRASTGAEAFF. The CDR3 DNA reads as TGCGCCAGCAGGGCCTCGACAGGGGCTGAAGCTTTCTTT. The V gene is TRBV5-1, the J gene TRBJ1-1, with TRBD1 identical over 8 bases. The trim removed 5 bases at V and 6 bases at J, leaving 6 bases unmatched. In germline, CDR1 is SGHRS, CDR2 YFSETQ. The CDR3 runs to 13 residues.

The rearrangement joins TRBV5-4 to TRBJ2-3, with TRBD2 matching 10 bases. The CDR3 length is 16 residues. V trimming: 2 bases; J trimming: 0 bases; junction bases outside the gene matches: 3. From germline, CDR1 is SGHNT and CDR2 YYREEE (reference sequence). The CDR3 nucleotides are TGTGCCAGCAGCTTAAAGACTAGCGGGAGCACAGATACGCAGTATTTT. It codes for CASSLKTSGSTDTQYF. The full variable domain, its missing parts supplied by reference TRBV5-4 and TRBJ2-3, is ETGVTQSPTHLIKTRGQQVTLRCSSQSGHNTVSWYQQALGQGPQFIFQYYREEENGRGNFPPRFSGLQFPNYSSELNVNALELDDSALYLCASSLKTSGSTDTQYFGPGTRLTVL.

The genes are TRBV27 and TRBJ1-6; D remains ambiguous. This CDR3 contains 16 residues. The germline gives CDR1 MNHEY, CDR2 SMNVEV (reference sequence). V was clipped by 2 bases and J by 1 base, with 9 bases between them. CDR3 nucleotide sequence: TGTGCCAGCAGTTTAGGGAGGCCTTCCTATAATTCACCCCTCCACTTT. This gives the protein CASSLGRPSYNSPLHF.

CDR3 DNA: TGTGCCAGCAGATCCCCCCTAGATGGGGAGGTGAGTAATGGCTACACCTTC. Translating it yields CASRSPLDGEVSNGYTF. V gene TRBV11-3 combines with J gene TRBJ1-2; D remains unclear. The CDR3 totals 17 residues. CDR1 and CDR2 (germline): SGHNT, YENEEA. The germline V and J ends were trimmed by 6 bases and 6 bases, with 26 bases remaining between them.

The V gene is TRBV2, the J gene TRBJ2-7; 7 positions agree with TRBD1. The trim removed 4 bases at V and 4 bases at J, leaving 10 bases unmatched. Germline V gene lookup returns CDR1 SNHLY and CDR2 FYNNEI. The CDR3 consists of 15 residues. The CDR3 DNA is TGTGCCAGCAGTGTCCTGGGACAGATCGTTTACGAGCAGTACTTC. It encodes CASSVLGQIVYEQYF. Filled out from reference TRBV2 and TRBJ2-7, the complete variable domain reads EPEVTQTPSHQVTQMGQEVILRCVPISNHLYFYWYRQILGQKVEFLVSFYNNEISEKSEIFDDQFSVERPDGSNFTLKIRSTKLEDSAMYFCASSVLGQIVYEQYFGPGTRLTVT.

This clone was observed a handful of times. The chain joins TRBV19 to TRBJ1-1; a weak D match, TRBD1 (5 bases). V lost 2 bases and J lost 1, with 11 bases in between. This CDR3 region has 15 residues. CDR1 is LNHDA and CDR2 is SQIVND in the germline V gene (reference sequence). CDR3 nucleotides: TGTGCCAGTAGTATATGGGGGACTACGAACACTGAAGCTTTCTTT. As protein: CASSIWGTTNTEAFF. The full variable domain, its missing parts supplied by reference TRBV19 and TRBJ1-1, is DGGITQSPKYLFRKEGQNVTLSCEQNLNHDAMYWYRQDPGQGLRLIYYSQIVNDFQKGDIAEGYSVSREKKESFPLTVTSAQKNPTAFYLCASSIWGTTNTEAFFGQGTRLTVV.

V gene TRBV5-1 combines with J gene TRBJ2-5; D uncertain. The assigned J gene may be wrong: the sequence end matches TRBJ2-7 better. CDR3 length equals 14 residues. Germline CDR1 SGHRS, CDR2 YFSETQ. Written as DNA, the CDR3 is TGCGCCAGCAGACTGGACCCTAGCTCCTACGAGCAGTACTTC. Its translation: CASRLDPSSYEQYF.

The chain couples TRBV10-3 to TRBJ1-2, with D maybe TRBD1 (5 bases). The V end was cut by 7 bases, the J end by 4 bases, with 13 bases between. Germline CDR1 and CDR2: ENHRY and SYGVKD. This CDR3 is 13 amino acids long. CDR3 loop: CAINKDTSYGYTF. CDR3 DNA: TGTGCCATCAACAAGGACACGAGCTATGGCTACACCTTC.

The chain links TRBV27 to TRBJ1-2; D ambiguous. V lost 0 bases, J lost 7 bases, and 18 bases lay in between. The CDR3 consists of 16 residues. Germline-derived CDR1 and CDR2 are MNHEY and SMNVEV (reference sequence). For the CDR3, the DNA is TGTGCCAGCAGTTTATCTACGGCTAGTATGATTCTTGGCTACACCTTC. This translates into CASSLSTASMILGYTF.

This chain joins TRBV7-3 and TRBJ2-5, with D possibly being TRBD2 (6 bases). CDR1 and CDR2 (germline): SGHTA, FQGTGA. This CDR3 contains 14 residues. Trimming removed 5 bases at V and 1 base at J, with 11 bases between. The CDR3 reads CASSQSGRQETQYF. For the CDR3, the DNA is TGTGCCAGCAGCCAGAGCGGGCGCCAAGAGACCCAGTACTTC.

V is TRBV5-5 and J is TRBJ1-5; D uncertain. V was shortened by 4 bases and J by 6 bases, with 17 bases between the two germline ends. The germline gives CDR1 SGHKS, CDR2 YYEKEE (reference sequence). This CDR3 is 15 amino acids long. For the CDR3, the DNA is TGTGCCAGCAGCCTATTGCCGGGTGGTACTCAGCCCCAGCATTTT. Amino acids: CASSLLPGGTQPQHF.

Notes on this clone: Distinct nucleotide sequences in the sample also encode this CDR3. The chain combines TRBV7-3 with TRBJ2-6; tentative D call: TRBD1 (5 bases). Germline values: CDR1 SGHTA, CDR2 FQGTGA. The CDR3 spans 16 residues. Trimming pared 2 bases from V and 0 bases from J, leaving 8 bases between. CDR3 in DNA: TGTGCCAGCAGCTTAGATCAGGGCTCTGGGGCCAACGTCCTGACTTTC. This translates into CASSLDQGSGANVLTF.

The V gene is TRBV15, the J gene TRBJ1-4; D is ambiguous. Germline values: CDR1 LNHNV, CDR2 YYDKDF (reference sequence). Trimming took off 0 bases at V and 0 bases at J, with 5 bases between the two ends. The CDR3 covers 15 residues. CDR3 coding DNA: TGTGCCACCAGCAGAGATTTCGCAACTAATGAAAAACTGTTTTTT. Its protein product is CATSRDFATNEKLFF.

The J gene is TRBJ2-5, the V gene TRBV15; TRBD1 aligns across 8 bases. The J call may be faulty, since TRBJ2-7 better matches the DNA end. The CDR3 has 12 residues. Germline V gene lookup returns CDR1 LNHNV and CDR2 YYDKDF (reference sequence). CDR3 bases: TGTGCCACCACAGGACAGGGCTACGAGCAGTACTTC. Translated: CATTGQGYEQYF.

The chain couples TRBV5-4 to TRBJ2-4, with TRBD1 matching over 8 bases. The germline V gene has CDR1 SGHNT and CDR2 YYREEE (reference sequence). The CDR3 sequence is 12 residues long. V lost 3 bases to trimming and J lost 10 bases; unmatched junction nucleotides: 3. The CDR3 DNA reads TGTGCCAGCAGCTCGGACAGGGAGATTCAGTACTTC. It codes for CASSSDREIQYF.

The gene calls are TRBV6-1 and TRBJ1-1, with 9 bases matching TRBD1. The CDR3 is 13 amino acids. J lost 4 bases, V lost 6 bases, and 3 bases had no gene match. Germline assignment: CDR1 MNHNS and CDR2 SASEGT. The CDR3 bases are TGTGCCAGCAGAACAGGGGGCGGCACTGAAGCTTTCTTT. Protein sequence: CASRTGGGTEAFF.

A few counts support this clone. V gene TRBV4-3 combines with J gene TRBJ1-2, with no clear D. Per germline, CDR1 LGHNA and CDR2 YSLEER. The CDR3 spans 15 residues. Trimming removed 0 bases from V and 3 bases from J, with 11 bases in between. The CDR3 protein is CASSQEALGDYGYTF. The CDR3 coding sequence is TGCGCCAGCAGCCAAGAAGCCCTGGGCGACTATGGCTACACCTTC.

The gene calls are TRBV6-1 and TRBJ2-2, with D tentatively TRBD2 (5 bases). From germline, CDR1 is MNHNS and CDR2 SASEGT. The CDR3 runs 13 residues. Trimming shortened V by 4 bases and J by 7 bases, and 10 bases separated the two germline ends. This CDR3 is CASSGVRVGELFF. For the CDR3, the DNA is TGTGCCAGCAGTGGAGTGAGGGTCGGGGAGCTGTTTTTT.

This clone was picked up one time. V gene TRBV28 combines with J gene TRBJ1-3; D is undetermined. The germline gives CDR1 MDHEN, CDR2 SYDVKM. This CDR3 contains 15 residues. V lost 2 bases to trimming and J lost 4 bases, with 12 bases between them. The CDR3 loop reads CASSLGITKGNTIYF. The CDR3 region has the DNA TGTGCCAGCAGTTTAGGCATAACCAAAGGAAACACCATATATTTT.

The rearrangement uses TRBV5-1 and TRBJ2-3, with D possibly matching TRBD2 (6 bases). Germline V gene lookup returns CDR1 SGHRS and CDR2 YFSETQ. This CDR3 contains 14 residues. V was trimmed by 5 bases and J by 2 bases, leaving 12 bases between them. CDR3 amino acids: CASRRDSPTDTQYF. The CDR3 nucleotides are TGCGCCAGCAGGAGGGACTCGCCCACAGATACGCAGTATTTT.

J is TRBJ1-4 and V is TRBV28; the D gene is possibly TRBD1 (5 bases). The ends were cut back, 3 bases at V and 6 bases at J, with 17 bases in the middle. Per the germline V gene, CDR1 is MDHEN and CDR2 is SYDVKM. The CDR3 consists of 16 residues. CDR3 in DNA: TGTGCCAGCAGTTTGAGCGGGCAGGGAGGTTATGAAAAACTGTTTTTT. Encoded protein: CASSLSGQGGYEKLFF.

This clone was counted once. The chain links TRBV19 to TRBJ2-3; 9 bases agree with TRBD2. The junction had 9 bases not matched to a gene; V was cut back by 5 bases and J by 0 bases. This CDR3 has 17 residues. Germline CDR1 is LNHDA and CDR2 is SQIVND (reference sequence). As DNA, the CDR3 is TGTGCCAGTAGTTTCACATTCGCGGGAGGGAGCACAGATACGCAGTATTTT. Translation gives CASSFTFAGGSTDTQYF.

This chain connects TRBV7-2 to TRBJ1-6, with 8 bases that match TRBD1. The ends lost 5 bases at V and 9 bases at J; junction bases unmatched: 3. This CDR3 spans 13 amino acids. Germline CDR1 reads SGHTA; CDR2 reads FQGNSA. CDR3 amino acids: CASSVDRGSPLHF. Written as DNA, the CDR3 is TGTGCCAGCAGCGTAGACAGGGGTTCACCCCTCCACTTT.

This chain connects TRBV5-1 to TRBJ2-1, with D possibly TRBD2 on 7 matching bases. Germline loops: CDR1 SGHRS, CDR2 YFSETQ. V was cut by 2 bases and J by 5 bases, with 11 bases left in between. The length of the CDR3 is 14 residues. CDR3 residues: CASSFSGGDNEQFF. CDR3 coding DNA: TGCGCCAGCAGCTTTTCGGGGGGCGACAATGAGCAGTTCTTC.

The chain is built from TRBV7-9 and TRBJ1-3; D is unresolved. The V and J ends lost 1 base and 0 bases respectively, with 7 bases between them. CDR3 length: 15 residues. Per germline, CDR1 SEHNR and CDR2 FQNEAQ (reference sequence). CDR3 amino acids: CASSLDTYSGNTIYF. CDR3 DNA: TGTGCCAGCAGCTTAGATACCTACTCTGGAAACACCATATATTTT.

V usage is TRBV7-2 and J usage is TRBJ2-7, with 13 positions matching TRBD2. The V gene end was trimmed by 4 bases and the J gene end by 1 base; junction bases not matched to a gene: 4. The germline V gene has CDR1 SGHTA and CDR2 FQGNSA. The CDR3 spans 16 residues. The CDR3, as DNA: TGTGCCAGCAGCTCGATACTAGCGGGAGGGTCCTACGAGCAGTACTTC. This encodes CASSSILAGGSYEQYF.

The chain uses TRBV6-4 and TRBJ1-2; 12 bases match TRBD1. This CDR3 has 14 residues. In germline, CDR1 is MRHNA, CDR2 SNTAGT. V dropped 5 bases and J dropped 7; count of bases not matched to a gene: 5. Here the CDR3 reads CASSSGTGGVGYTF. The DNA of the CDR3 is TGTGCCAGCAGTTCCGGGACAGGGGGCGTTGGCTACACCTTC.

The genes are TRBV29-1 and TRBJ2-2; TRBD1 aligns across 7 bases. The CDR3 runs to 14 residues. V gave up 7 bases and J gave up 7 bases; unmatched junction bases: 12. The germline V gene encodes CDR1 SQVTM and CDR2 ANQGSEA. The CDR3 region is CSAKDRRSSGELFF. DNA for the CDR3: TGCAGCGCTAAGGACAGGCGGTCGAGCGGGGAGCTGTTTTTT.